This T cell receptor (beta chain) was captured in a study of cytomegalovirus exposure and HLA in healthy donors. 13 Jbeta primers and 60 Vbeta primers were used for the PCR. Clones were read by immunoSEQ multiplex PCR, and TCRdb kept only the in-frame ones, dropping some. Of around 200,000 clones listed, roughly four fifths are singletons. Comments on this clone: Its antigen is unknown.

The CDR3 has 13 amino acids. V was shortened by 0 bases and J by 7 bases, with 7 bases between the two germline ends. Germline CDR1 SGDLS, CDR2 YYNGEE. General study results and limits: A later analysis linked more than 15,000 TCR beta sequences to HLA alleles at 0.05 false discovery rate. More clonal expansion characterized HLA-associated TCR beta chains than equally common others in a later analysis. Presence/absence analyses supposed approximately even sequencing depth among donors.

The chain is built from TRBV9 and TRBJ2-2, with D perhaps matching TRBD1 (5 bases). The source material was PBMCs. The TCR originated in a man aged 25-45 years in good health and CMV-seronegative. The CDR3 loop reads CASSVDRIGELFF. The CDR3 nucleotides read TGTGCCAGCAGCGTAGACAGGATCGGGGAGCTGTTTTTT.